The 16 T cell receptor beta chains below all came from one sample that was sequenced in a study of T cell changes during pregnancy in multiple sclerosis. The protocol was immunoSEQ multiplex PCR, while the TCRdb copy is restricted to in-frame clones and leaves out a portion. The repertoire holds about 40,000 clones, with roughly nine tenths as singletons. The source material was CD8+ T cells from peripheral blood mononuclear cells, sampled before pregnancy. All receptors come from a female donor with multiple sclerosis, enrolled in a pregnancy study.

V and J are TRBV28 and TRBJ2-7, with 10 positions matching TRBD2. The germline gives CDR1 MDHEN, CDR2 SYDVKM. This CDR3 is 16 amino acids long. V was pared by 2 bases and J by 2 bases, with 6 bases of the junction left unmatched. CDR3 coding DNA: TGTGCCAGCAGTTTACCGAAACTAGCGGGGCCCTACGAGCAGTACTTC. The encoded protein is CASSLPKLAGPYEQYF.

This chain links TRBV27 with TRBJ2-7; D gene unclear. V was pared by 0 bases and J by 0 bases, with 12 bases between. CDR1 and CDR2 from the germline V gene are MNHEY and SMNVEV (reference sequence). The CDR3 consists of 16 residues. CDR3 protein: CASSLSGADFSYEQYF. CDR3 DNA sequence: TGTGCCAGCAGTTTATCTGGAGCAGACTTCTCCTACGAGCAGTACTTC.

CDR3 coding DNA: TGTGCCAGCAGCTTATTCGGGATCTCTGGGGCCAACGTCCTGACTTTC. Protein sequence: CASSLFGISGANVLTF. The rearrangement uses TRBV7-6 and TRBJ2-6; possibly TRBD2 for D (5 bases). The V gene's germline CDR1 is SGHVS and CDR2 FNYEAQ. Trimming stripped 2 bases from V and 0 bases from J, with 8 bases between. The CDR3 consists of 16 residues.

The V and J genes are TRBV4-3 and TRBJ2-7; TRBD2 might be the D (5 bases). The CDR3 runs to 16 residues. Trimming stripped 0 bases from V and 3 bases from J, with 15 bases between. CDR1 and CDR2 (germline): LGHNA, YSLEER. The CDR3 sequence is CASSQEHGIRIYEQYF. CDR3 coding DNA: TGCGCCAGCAGCCAAGAGCACGGGATCCGGATCTACGAGCAGTACTTC.

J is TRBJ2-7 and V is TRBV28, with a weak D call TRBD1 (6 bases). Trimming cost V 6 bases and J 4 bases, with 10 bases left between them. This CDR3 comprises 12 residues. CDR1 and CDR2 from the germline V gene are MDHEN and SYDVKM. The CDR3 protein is CASRPRGYEQYF. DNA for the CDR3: TGTGCCAGCAGACCCAGGGGTTACGAGCAGTACTTC.

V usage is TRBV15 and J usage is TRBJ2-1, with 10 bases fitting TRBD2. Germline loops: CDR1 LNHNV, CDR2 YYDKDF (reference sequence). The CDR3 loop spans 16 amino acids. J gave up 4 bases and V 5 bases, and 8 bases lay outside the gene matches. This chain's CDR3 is CATSPAASGRYNEQFF. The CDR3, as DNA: TGTGCCACCAGCCCCGCGGCTAGCGGGAGATACAATGAGCAGTTCTTC.

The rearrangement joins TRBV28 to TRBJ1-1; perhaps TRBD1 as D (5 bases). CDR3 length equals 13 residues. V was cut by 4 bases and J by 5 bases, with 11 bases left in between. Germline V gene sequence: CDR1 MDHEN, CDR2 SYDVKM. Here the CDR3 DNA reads TGTGCCAGCAGTTATAGGTCAGGGACTGAAGCTTTCTTT. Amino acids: CASSYRSGTEAFF.

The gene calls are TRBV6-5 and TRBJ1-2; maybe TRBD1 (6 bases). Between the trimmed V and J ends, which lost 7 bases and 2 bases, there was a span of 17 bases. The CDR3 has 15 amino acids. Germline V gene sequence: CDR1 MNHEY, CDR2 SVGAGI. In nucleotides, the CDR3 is TGTGCCAGCACTTGGGGGGGCCCGGGGAACTATGGCTACACCTTC. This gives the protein CASTWGGPGNYGYTF.

The CDR3 sequence is CASRTLDRGNRYEQYF. Here the CDR3 DNA reads TGTGCCAGCAGGACCCTAGACAGGGGGAATCGGTACGAGCAGTACTTC. This rearrangement joins TRBV28 to TRBJ2-7, with TRBD1 matching over 9 bases. Per the germline V gene, CDR1 is MDHEN and CDR2 is SYDVKM. This CDR3 is built from 16 residues. V shed 6 bases and J 4 bases; nucleotides not matched to a gene: 13.

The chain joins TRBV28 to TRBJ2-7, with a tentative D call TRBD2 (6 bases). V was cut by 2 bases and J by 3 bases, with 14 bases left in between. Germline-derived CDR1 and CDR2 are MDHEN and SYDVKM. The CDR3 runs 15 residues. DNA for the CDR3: TGTGCCAGCAGTTTAAGTCCCATGGGGGGCTACGAGCAGTACTTC. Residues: CASSLSPMGGYEQYF.

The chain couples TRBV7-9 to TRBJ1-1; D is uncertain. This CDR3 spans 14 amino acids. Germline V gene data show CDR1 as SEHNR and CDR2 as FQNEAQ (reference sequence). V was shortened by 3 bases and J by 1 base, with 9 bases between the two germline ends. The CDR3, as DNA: TGTGCCAGCAGCTTTCGGGAAACGAACACTGAAGCTTTCTTT. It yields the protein CASSFRETNTEAFF.

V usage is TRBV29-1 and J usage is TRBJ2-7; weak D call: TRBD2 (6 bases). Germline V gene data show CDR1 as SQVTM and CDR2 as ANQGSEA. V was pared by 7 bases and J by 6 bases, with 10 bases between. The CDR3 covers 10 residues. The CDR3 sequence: CSAVGGEQYF. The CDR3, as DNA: TGCAGCGCCGTGGGGGGCGAGCAGTACTTC.

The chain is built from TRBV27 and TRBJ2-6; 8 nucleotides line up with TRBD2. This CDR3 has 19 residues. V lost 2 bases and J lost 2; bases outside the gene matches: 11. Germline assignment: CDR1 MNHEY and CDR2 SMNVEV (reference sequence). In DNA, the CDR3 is TGTGCCAGCAGTTTAAAAACCCGGGGACTAGGTACTGGGGCCAACGTCCTGACTTTC. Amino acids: CASSLKTRGLGTGANVLTF. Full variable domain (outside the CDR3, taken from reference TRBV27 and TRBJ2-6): EAQVTQNPRYLITVTGKKLTVTCSQNMNHEYMSWYRQDPGLGLRQIYYSMNVEVTDKGDVPEGYKVSRKEKRNFPLILESPSPNQTSLYFCASSLKTRGLGTGANVLTFGAGSRLTVL.

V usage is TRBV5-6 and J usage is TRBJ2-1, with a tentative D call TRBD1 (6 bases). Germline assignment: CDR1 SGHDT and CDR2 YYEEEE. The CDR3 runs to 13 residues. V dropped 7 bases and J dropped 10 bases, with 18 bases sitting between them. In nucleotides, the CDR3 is TGTGCCAGCCACGTCTGGGGGCCTCGGGAGCAGTTCTTC. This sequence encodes CASHVWGPREQFF.

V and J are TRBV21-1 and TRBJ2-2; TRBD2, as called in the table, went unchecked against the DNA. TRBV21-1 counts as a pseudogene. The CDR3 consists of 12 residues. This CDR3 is CASSNAAGELFF. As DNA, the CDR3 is TGTGCCAGCAGCAATGCGGCCGGGGAGCTGTTTTTT.

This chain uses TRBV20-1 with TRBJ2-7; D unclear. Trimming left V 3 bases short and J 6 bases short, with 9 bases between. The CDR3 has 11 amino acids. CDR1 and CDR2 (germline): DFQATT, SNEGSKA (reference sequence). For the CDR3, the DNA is TGCAGTGCTAGGGCCATCGCCGAGCAGTACTTC. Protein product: CSARAIAEQYF.